The present TCR beta chain was sequenced within a study of T cells in localized non-small cell lung cancer. Findings of the study overall: Investigators sequenced only a single tumor region, leaving heterogeneity possible. Measurement of T cell clonality placed uninvolved adjacent lung highest, above the level in tumor. Longer overall survival was associated with a higher density of T cells in the blood.

Notes on this clone: Its matching antigen is unknown.

V was cut by 2 bases and J by 7 bases, with 11 bases left in between. From germline, CDR1 is KGHSH and CDR2 LQKENI. The CDR3 has 14 residues. Assay: immunoSEQ multiplex PCR; the TCRdb copy retains only in-frame clones and omits some. The data show 4,400 or so clones, approximately 35% seen once. The TCR sequence derives from a male donor aged 60 or over with stage III lung adenocarcinoma. The input for sequencing was lung tumor tissue, taken before any cancer treatment. The chain joins TRBV18 to TRBJ2-2; D unresolved. The CDR3 region has the DNA TGTGCCAGCTCACCAAATAGGGTTGGCGGGGAGCTGTTTTTT. The encoded protein is CASSPNRVGGELFF.